The rows below give T cell receptor beta chains drawn from one sample of a study of T cell responses to AZD1222 COVID-19 vaccine. Clones were sequenced by immunoSEQ multiplex PCR, and TCRdb holds only the in-frame ones, with some missing. The sample lists roughly 85,000 clones, roughly nine tenths occurring once. The sequencing used peripheral blood, collected on day 0 of AZD1222 vaccination. Receptor source: an adult in good health. Each CDR3 is given with its conserved first and last residue. A D gene is named only where the DNA matches it firmly. The size of a clone is reported for some rows only, either as once, few or many, or as a class for expanded clones.

J gene	D gene	clone size	CDR3 length	V gene	CDR3 DNA	CDR3 protein
TRBJ2-2	.	.	15	TRBV5-5	TGTGCCAGCAGCTTCACGGGACAGAACACCGGGGAGCTGTTTTTT	CASSFTGQNTGELFF
TRBJ2-1	.	.	13	TRBV11-2	TGTGCCATCCGGGACGGACGCTACAATGAGCAGTTCTTC	CAIRDGRYNEQFF
TRBJ1-4	TRBD1	.	14	TRBV10-2	TGCGCCAGCAGAAAGACAGGGGATGGTGAAAAACTGTTTTTT	CASRKTGDGEKLFF
TRBJ2-3	.	.	16	TRBV19	TGTGCCAGTGGGGTAGCGTGGGGAACCAGCACAGATACGCAGTATTTT	CASGVAWGTSTDTQYF
TRBJ1-5	.	.	15	TRBV30	TGTGCCTGGAGCCGACAGGAATATAGCAATCAGCCCCAGCATTTT	CAWSRQEYSNQPQHF
TRBJ2-3	.	.	12	TRBV12-3/TRBV12-4	TGTGCCAGCAGCCCTGACACAGATACGCAGTATTTT	CASSPDTDTQYF
TRBJ2-2	.	.	16	TRBV28	TGTGCCAGCAGTTTAACCGGTGGCCCAAACACCGGGGAGCTGTTTTTT	CASSLTGGPNTGELFF
TRBJ2-3	TRBD2	.	16	TRBV28	TGTGCCAGCAGTATCGGACTAGCGGGGAGGACAGATACGCAGTATTTT	CASSIGLAGRTDTQYF
TRBJ1-6	TRBD1	.	12	TRBV14	TGTGCCAGCAGCCGGGACAGGGCACCCCTCCACTTT	CASSRDRAPLHF
TRBJ1-5	.	.	14	TRBV18	TGTGCCAGCTCGGGAACAACCAAGGAACAGCCCCAGCATTTT	CASSGTTKEQPQHF
TRBJ1-6	TRBD1	.	14	TRBV5-1	TGCGCCAGCAGAAGGACAGGGGATAATTCACCCCTCCACTTT	CASRRTGDNSPLHF
TRBJ2-3	.	.	15	TRBV19	TGTGCCAGTACCGAGACTGCAGCTAGCACAGATACGCAGTATTTT	CASTETAASTDTQYF
TRBJ1-2	.	.	12	TRBV28	TGTGCCAGCATCAAGGGTAACTATGGCTACACCTTC	CASIKGNYGYTF
TRBJ1-2	.	.	15	TRBV5-1	TGCGCCAGCAGCTTGGGGGACCAACGAAACTATGGCTACACCTTC	CASSLGDQRNYGYTF
TRBJ2-2	.	.	13	TRBV27	TGTGCCAGCACGGGGAGAACAACCGGGGAGCTGTTTTTT	CASTGRTTGELFF
TRBJ2-1	TRBD1	once	14	TRBV2	TGTGCCAGCAAGGATCAGGGGGCCTACAATGAGCAGTTCTTC	CASKDQGAYNEQFF
TRBJ2-7	TRBD1	medium-sized	14	TRBV7-2	TGTGCCAGCAGCCCCTCCGGACAGGTTTACGAGCAGTACTTC	CASSPSGQVYEQYF
TRBJ2-1	.	.	17	TRBV18	TGTGCCAGCTCACCACCGATGGCGGATCCCACACGGAATGAGCAGTTCTTC	CASSPPMADPTRNEQFF
TRBJ2-1	.	.	12	TRBV27	TGTGCCAGCAGTAGGCGGGTCGGGGAGCAGTTCTTC	CASSRRVGEQFF
TRBJ2-2	TRBD2	once	14	TRBV19	TGTGCCAGTAGTGTGCGGGGGAGCACCGGGGAGCTGTTTTTT	CASSVRGSTGELFF
TRBJ1-1	TRBD1	.	15	TRBV5-8	TGTGCCAGCAGCTCTACAGGGACAGGGAACACTGAAGCTTTCTTT	CASSSTGTGNTEAFF
TRBJ1-5	.	.	14	TRBV10-3	TGTGCCATCAGTGATGGGGGGGGGACTCAGCCCCAGCATTTT	CAISDGGGTQPQHF
TRBJ2-7	.	.	14	TRBV13	TGTGCCAGCAGCCCCAGGACCAACACCTACGAGCAGTACTTC	CASSPRTNTYEQYF
TRBJ1-6	TRBD1	.	17	TRBV11-2	TGTGCCAGCAGCTTAGATCGGGGAGGGACAGGCCCCTCACCCCTCCACTTT	CASSLDRGGTGPSPLHF
TRBJ1-6	.	.	17	TRBV6-1	TGTGCCAGCAGTGAAAAAGGGAGGATCTCCTATAATTCACCCCTCCACTTT	CASSEKGRISYNSPLHF
TRBJ2-2	.	.	15	TRBV19	TGTGCCAGTAGCCTAGGGACTGCGGGAACCGGGGAGCTGTTTTTT	CASSLGTAGTGELFF
TRBJ1-5	TRBD1	.	19	TRBV4-3	TGCGCCAGCAGCCAAGGCGCGGACCAGGGACAGCCTAGCAATCAGCCCCAGCATTTT	CASSQGADQGQPSNQPQHF
TRBJ2-2	.	once	15	TRBV3-1/TRBV3-2	TGTGCCAGCAGCCAAGATCTTGGAGGAACCGGGGAGCTGTTTTTT	CASSQDLGGTGELFF